What follows describes a single T cell receptor beta chain. What it binds is not known. Unique molecular identifiers were present on the cDNA, and a universal primer site came from template switching. TCRdb fed the 5' RACE reads into MiXCR, producing one record per CDR3 protein. The data show about 890,000 distinct CDR3 sequences, more than 9% seen once. Germline assignment: CDR1 SGHAT and CDR2 FQNNGV. The ends lost 6 bases at V and 14 bases at J; junction bases unmatched: 7. This CDR3 is 12 amino acids long. This entry comes from a study of identical twins. Study-wide findings and caveats: For cord blood, abundant beta clonotypes had fewer insertions, unlike memory repertoires, which showed none. Where out-of-frame alpha sequences were twin-shared, they showed excess low generation probability.

These data were likewise used in another study, on yellow fever vaccine responses in identical twins. That report notes: As reported, the vaccine T cell response of twins seemed partly convergent and partly personalized.

Material: PBMCs. The chain employs TRBV11-2 and TRBJ2-4; TRBD2 matches at 10 bases. The TCR was taken from a young woman in good health. The CDR3 nucleotides read TGTGCCAGCAGTCCATCCGGACTAGCGGAGTACTTC. Protein sequence: CASSPSGLAEYF.